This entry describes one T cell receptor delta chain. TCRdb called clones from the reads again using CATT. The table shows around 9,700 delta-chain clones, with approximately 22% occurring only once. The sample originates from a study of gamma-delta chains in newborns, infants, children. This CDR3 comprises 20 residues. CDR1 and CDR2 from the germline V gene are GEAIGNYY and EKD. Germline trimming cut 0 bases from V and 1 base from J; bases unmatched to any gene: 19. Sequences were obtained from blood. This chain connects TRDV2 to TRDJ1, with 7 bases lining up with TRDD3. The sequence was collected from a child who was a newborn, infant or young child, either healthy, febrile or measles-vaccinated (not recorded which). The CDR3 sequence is CACDTLMGDSPGSGTDKLIF. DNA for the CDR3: TGTGCCTGTGACACCCTAATGGGGGACTCCCCGGGGTCGGGCACCGATAAACTCATCTTT.